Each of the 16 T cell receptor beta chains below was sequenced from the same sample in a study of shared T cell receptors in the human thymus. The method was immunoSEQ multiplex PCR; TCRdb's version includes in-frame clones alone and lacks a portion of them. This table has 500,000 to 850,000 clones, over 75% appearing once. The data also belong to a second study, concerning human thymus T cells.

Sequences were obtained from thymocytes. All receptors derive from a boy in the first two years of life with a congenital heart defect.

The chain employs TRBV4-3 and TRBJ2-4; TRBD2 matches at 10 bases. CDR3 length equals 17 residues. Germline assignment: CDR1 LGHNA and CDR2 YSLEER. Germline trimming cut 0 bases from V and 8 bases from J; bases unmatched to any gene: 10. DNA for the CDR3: TGCGCCAGCAGCCAAGATCGAGCGGGAGGGCCTGGAGACATTCAGTACTTC. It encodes CASSQDRAGGPGDIQYF.

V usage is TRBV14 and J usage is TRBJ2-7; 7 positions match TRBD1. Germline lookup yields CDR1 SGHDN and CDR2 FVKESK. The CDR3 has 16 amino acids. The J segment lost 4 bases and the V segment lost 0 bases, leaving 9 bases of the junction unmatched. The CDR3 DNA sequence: TGTGCCAGCAGCCAAGATGGGGCAGGGGGTGTTTACGAGCAGTACTTC. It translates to CASSQDGAGGVYEQYF.

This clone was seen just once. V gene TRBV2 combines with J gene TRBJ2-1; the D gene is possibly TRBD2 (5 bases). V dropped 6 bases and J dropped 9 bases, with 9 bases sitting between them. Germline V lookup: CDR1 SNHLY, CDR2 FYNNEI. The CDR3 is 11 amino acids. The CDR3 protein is CASSRDPEQFF. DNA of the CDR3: TGTGCCAGCAGCCGGGATCCTGAGCAGTTCTTC. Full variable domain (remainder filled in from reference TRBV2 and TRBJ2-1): EPEVTQTPSHQVTQMGQEVILRCVPISNHLYFYWYRQILGQKVEFLVSFYNNEISEKSEIFDDQFSVERPDGSNFTLKIRSTKLEDSAMYFCASSRDPEQFFGPGTRLTVL.

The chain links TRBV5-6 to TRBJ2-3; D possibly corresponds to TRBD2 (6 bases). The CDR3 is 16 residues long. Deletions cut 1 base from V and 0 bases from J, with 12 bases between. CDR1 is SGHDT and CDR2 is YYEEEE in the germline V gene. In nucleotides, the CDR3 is TGTGCCAGCAGCTTGAGGAGGCTAGCGAGCACAGATACGCAGTATTTT. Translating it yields CASSLRRLASTDTQYF.

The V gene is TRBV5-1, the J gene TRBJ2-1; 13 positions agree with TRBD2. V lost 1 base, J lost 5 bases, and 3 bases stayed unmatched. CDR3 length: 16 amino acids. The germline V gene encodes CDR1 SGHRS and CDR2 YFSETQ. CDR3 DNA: TGCGCCAGCAGCTTGAAACTAGCGGGAGGGCACAATGAGCAGTTCTTC. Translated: CASSLKLAGGHNEQFF.

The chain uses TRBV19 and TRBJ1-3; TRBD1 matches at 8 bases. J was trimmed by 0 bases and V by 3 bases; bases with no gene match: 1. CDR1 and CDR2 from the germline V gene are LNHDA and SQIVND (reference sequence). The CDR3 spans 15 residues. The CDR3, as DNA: TGTGCCAGTAGTATCGACAGGGGCTCTGGAAACACCATATATTTT. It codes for CASSIDRGSGNTIYF.

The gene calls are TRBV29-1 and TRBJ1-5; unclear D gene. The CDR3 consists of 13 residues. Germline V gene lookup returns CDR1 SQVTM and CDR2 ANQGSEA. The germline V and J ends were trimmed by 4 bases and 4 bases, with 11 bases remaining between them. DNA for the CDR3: TGCAGCGTTGGCTGGGTAGCAAATCAGCCCCAGCATTTT. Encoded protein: CSVGWVANQPQHF.

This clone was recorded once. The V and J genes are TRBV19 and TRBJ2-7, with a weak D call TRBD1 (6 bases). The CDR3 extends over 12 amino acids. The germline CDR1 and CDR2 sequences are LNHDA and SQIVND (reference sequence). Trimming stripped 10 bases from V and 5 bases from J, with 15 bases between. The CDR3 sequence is CATSPRGDEQYF. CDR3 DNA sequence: TGTGCCACCAGCCCCAGGGGAGACGAGCAGTACTTC.

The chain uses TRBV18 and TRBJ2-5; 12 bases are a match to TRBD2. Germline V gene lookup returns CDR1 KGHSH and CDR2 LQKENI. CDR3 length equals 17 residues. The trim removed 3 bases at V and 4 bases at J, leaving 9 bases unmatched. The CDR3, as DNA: TGTGCCAGCTCACCCCCCACTAGCGGGGGGCCGGGAGAGACCCAGTACTTC. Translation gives CASSPPTSGGPGETQYF. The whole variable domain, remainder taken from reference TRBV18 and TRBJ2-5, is NAGVMQNPRHLVRRRGQEARLRCSPMKGHSHVYWYRQLPEEGLKFMVYLQKENIIDESGMPKERFSAEFPKEGPSILRIQQVVRGDSAAYFCASSPPTSGGPGETQYFGPGTRLLVL.

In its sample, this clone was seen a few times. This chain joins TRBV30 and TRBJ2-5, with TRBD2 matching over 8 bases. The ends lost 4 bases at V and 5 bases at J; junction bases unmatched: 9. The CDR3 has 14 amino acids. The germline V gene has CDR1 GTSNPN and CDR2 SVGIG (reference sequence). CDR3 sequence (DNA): TGTGCCTGGAACCGGGGCGGGAGGACGGAGACCCAGTACTTC. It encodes CAWNRGGRTETQYF.

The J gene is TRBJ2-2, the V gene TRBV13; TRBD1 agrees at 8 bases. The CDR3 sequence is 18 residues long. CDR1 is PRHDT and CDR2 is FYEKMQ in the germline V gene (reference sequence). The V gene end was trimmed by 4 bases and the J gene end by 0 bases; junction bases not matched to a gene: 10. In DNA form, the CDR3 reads TGTGCCAGCAGCTCCGAAGACCCGACAGGGGCGAACACCGGGGAGCTGTTTTTT. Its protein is CASSSEDPTGANTGELFF.

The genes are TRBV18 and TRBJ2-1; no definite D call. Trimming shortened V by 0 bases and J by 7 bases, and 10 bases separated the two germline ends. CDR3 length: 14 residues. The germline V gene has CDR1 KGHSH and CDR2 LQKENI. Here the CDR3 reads CASSPPGWPNEQFF. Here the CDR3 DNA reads TGTGCCAGCTCACCACCTGGTTGGCCAAATGAGCAGTTCTTC.

The CDR3 coding sequence is TGCGCCAGCAGCCAAGGTGGGTCCGCGACAGGGGCCCCCTACGAGCAGTACTTC. Protein: CASSQGGSATGAPYEQYF. V and J are TRBV4-3 and TRBJ2-7; 8 bases map to TRBD1. Trimming removed 1 base from V and 2 bases from J; junction bases left unmatched: 13. This CDR3 has 18 residues. The germline gives CDR1 LGHNA, CDR2 YSLEER.

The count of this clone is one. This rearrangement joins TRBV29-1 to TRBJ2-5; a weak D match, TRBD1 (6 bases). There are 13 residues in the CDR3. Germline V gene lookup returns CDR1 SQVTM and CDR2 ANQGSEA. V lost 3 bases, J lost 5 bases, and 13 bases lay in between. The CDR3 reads CSVEGWGLETQYF. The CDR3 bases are TGCAGCGTTGAGGGGTGGGGGCTGGAGACCCAGTACTTC.

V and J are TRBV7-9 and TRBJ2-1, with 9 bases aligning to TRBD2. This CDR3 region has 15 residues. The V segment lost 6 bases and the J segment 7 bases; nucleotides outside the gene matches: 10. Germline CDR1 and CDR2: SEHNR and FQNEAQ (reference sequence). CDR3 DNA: TGTGCCAGCAGTTTAAACCCCGGACTAGCGAATGAGCAGTTCTTC. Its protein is CASSLNPGLANEQFF.

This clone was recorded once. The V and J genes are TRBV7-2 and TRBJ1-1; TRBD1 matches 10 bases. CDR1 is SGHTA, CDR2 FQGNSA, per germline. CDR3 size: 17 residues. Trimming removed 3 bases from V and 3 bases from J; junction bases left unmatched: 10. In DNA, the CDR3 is TGTGCCAGCAGCTTTATCCGTGACAGGGGGCAATACACTGAAGCTTTCTTT. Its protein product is CASSFIRDRGQYTEAFF.